The present TCR beta chain was sequenced within a study of technical replicates of blood from a handful of donors. TCRdb's copy holds only in-frame clones and misses some; the assay was immunoSEQ multiplex PCR. The table shows approximately 97,000 clones, with 85% to 95% occurring only once. V was pared by 0 bases and J by 0 bases, with 2 bases of the junction left unmatched. This CDR3 contains 15 residues. Germline V lookup: CDR1 SGDLS, CDR2 YYNGEE. Material for sequencing was T cells isolated from PBMCs. This clonotype originated in a human donor in good health. The chain joins TRBV9 to TRBJ2-7; 8 bases match TRBD2. CDR3: CASSVAGGSSYEQYF. The CDR3, as DNA: TGTGCCAGCAGCGTAGCGGGAGGGAGCTCCTACGAGCAGTACTTC.